This T cell receptor beta chain was recorded in a study of T cell changes during pregnancy in multiple sclerosis. Clones were sequenced by immunoSEQ multiplex PCR, and TCRdb holds only the in-frame ones, with some missing. Among over 65,000 clones listed, about 90% were seen once. Looked up from germline, CDR1 is SGHNT and CDR2 is YYREEE (reference sequence). V was pared by 4 bases and J by 2 bases, with 16 bases between. This CDR3 comprises 15 residues. The sequenced sample was peripheral blood, obtained in the second trimester of pregnancy. This clonotype originated in a female donor with multiple sclerosis, enrolled in a pregnancy study. This sequence joins TRBV5-4 and TRBJ2-7, with a tentative D call TRBD1 (6 bases). The CDR3 DNA reads as TGTGCCAGCAGCCCAAGTTGGAACAGGGCCTACGAGCAGTACTTC. Translated: CASSPSWNRAYEQYF.